This TCR beta chain was recorded in a study of T cell changes during pregnancy in multiple sclerosis. Germline V CDR1 and CDR2: MNHEY, SVGAGI. The CDR3 is 15 amino acids. Trimming removed 4 bases from V and 3 bases from J, with 15 bases in between. The repertoire was sequenced with immunoSEQ multiplex PCR; TCRdb's copy has only in-frame clones and lacks some. The sample yields about 38,000 clones, over 80% seen once. The source of this sequence is a female donor in good health, enrolled as a control in a pregnancy study. The sequencing used CD4+ T cells from peripheral blood mononuclear cells, collected in the third trimester of pregnancy. The J gene is TRBJ1-1, the V gene TRBV6-5; D not certain. Written as DNA, the CDR3 is TGTGCCAGCAGTTCGGGCCGTGCCGGGGACACTGAAGCTTTCTTT. Protein: CASSSGRAGDTEAFF.